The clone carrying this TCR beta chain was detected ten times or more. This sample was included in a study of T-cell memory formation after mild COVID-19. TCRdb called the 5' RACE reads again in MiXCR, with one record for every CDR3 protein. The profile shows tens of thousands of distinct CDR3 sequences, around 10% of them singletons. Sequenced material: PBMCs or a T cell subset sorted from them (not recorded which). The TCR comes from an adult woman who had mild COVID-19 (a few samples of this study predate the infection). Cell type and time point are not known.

CDR3 in amino acids: CASSEATSGQETQYF. The CDR3 DNA reads TGTGCCAGCAGTGAAGCCACTAGCGGTCAAGAGACCCAGTACTTC. The chain combines TRBV25-1 with TRBJ2-5; 8 positions match TRBD2. This CDR3 comprises 15 residues. The junction had 4 bases not matched to a gene; V was cut back by 2 bases and J by 2 bases. Germline lookup yields CDR1 MGHDK and CDR2 SYGVNS.